Detailed here is one T cell receptor beta chain. The antigen is unknown. This entry comes from a study of shared clonotypes between healthy human individuals. Notes on the study in general: Larger estimated richness was generally recorded for naive subsets relative to memory subsets. Represented diversity (both genetic and exposure-history) was limited by the small number of donors. Sharing across a handful of donors was seen in roughly 5% of naive CD4 clonotypes.

In the authors' methods: Sequence data from immunoSEQ were junction-only and lacked quality scores; consequently, filtering differed. Method: immunoSEQ multiplex PCR; TCRdb's copy keeps in-frame clones and lacks some. V and J calls and clone size are as listed in that table; D and trimming were resolved from the DNA. The sample shows over a million clones, roughly 96% of them seen only once. The CDR3 totals 14 residues. V gave up 2 bases and J gave up 5 bases, with 10 bases separating them. Germline V CDR1 and CDR2: SGHTA, FQGTGA. Specimen: naive CD4+ T cells sorted from blood. Subset described: CD45RA+ positively selected. The sequence derives from a man under 40 in good health. This chain uses TRBV7-3 with TRBJ2-1, with D possibly matching TRBD2 (6 bases). CDR3 in DNA: TGTGCCAGCAGCTTATCTGCGGGGAACAATGAGCAGTTCTTC. This translates into CASSLSAGNNEQFF.